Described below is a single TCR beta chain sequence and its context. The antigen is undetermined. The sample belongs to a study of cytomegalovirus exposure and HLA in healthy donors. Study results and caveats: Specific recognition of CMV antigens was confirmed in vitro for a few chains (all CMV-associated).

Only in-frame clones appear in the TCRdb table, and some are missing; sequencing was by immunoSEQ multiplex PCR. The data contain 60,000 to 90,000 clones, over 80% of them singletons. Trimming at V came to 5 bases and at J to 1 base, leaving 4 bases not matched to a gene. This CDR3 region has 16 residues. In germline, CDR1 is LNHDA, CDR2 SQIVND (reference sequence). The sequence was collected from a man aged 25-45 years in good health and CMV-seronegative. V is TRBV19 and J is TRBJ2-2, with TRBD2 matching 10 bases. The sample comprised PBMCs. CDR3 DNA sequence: TGTGCCAGTAGTCCAATAGCGGGAGGGAACACCGGGGAGCTGTTTTTT. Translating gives CASSPIAGGNTGELFF.